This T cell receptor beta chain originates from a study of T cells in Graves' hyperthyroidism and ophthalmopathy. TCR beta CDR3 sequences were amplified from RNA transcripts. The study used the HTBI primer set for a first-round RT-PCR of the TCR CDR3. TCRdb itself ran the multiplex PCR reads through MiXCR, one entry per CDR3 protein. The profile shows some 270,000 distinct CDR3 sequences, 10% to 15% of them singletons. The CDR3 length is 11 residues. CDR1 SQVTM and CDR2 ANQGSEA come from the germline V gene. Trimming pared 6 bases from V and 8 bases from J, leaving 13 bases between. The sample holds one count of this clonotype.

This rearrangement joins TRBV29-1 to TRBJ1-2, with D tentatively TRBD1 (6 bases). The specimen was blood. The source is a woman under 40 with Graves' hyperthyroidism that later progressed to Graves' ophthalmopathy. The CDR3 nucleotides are TGCAGCGTGTACAGGGCTTGGGGCTACACCTTC. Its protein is CSVYRAWGYTF.